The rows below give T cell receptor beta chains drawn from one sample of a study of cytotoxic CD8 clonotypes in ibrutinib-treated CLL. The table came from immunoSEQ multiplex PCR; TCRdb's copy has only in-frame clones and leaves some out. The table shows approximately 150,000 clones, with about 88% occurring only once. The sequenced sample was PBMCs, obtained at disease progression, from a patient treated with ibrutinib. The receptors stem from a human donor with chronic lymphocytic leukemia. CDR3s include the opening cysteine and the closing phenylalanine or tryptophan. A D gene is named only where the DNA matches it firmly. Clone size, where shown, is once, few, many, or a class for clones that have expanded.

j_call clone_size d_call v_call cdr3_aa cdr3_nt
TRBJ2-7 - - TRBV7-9 CASSPPGTALLSYEQYF TGTGCCAGCAGCCCCCCGGGGACGGCTTTATTATCCTACGAGCAGTACTTC
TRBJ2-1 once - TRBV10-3 CAISESTTGTASYNEQFF TGTGCCATCAGTGAGTCGACTACCGGGACTGCCTCCTACAATGAGCAGTTCTTC
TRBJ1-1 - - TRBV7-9 CASSLARTAGTEAFF TGTGCCAGCAGCTTAGCTAGGACAGCGGGGACTGAAGCTTTCTTT
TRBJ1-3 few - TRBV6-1 CASSEVAGAGNTIYF TGTGCCAGCAGTGAAGTCGCAGGGGCTGGAAACACCATATATTTT
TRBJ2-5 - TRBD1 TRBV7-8 CASSLGDRSQETQYF TGTGCCAGCAGCTTAGGGGACAGATCACAAGAGACCCAGTACTTC
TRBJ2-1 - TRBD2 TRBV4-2 CASSQGLLRTSGLYNEQFF TGTGCCAGCAGCCAAGGTCTGCTAAGGACTAGCGGGCTCTACAATGAGCAGTTCTTC
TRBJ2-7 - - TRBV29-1 CSHSFGHEQYF TGCAGCCATAGTTTCGGCCACGAGCAGTACTTC
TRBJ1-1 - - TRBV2 CASLRGTEAFF TGTGCCAGCCTAAGGGGGACTGAAGCTTTCTTT
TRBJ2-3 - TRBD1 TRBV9 CASSARQGSFTDTQYF TGTGCCAGCAGCGCCCGACAGGGGTCTTTCACAGATACGCAGTATTTT
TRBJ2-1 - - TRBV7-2 CASSLHSARGDEQFF TGTGCCAGCAGCTTACATTCGGCGAGGGGCGATGAGCAGTTCTTC
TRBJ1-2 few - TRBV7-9 CASSPPLEGGYTF TGTGCCAGCAGCCCGCCCCTGGAGGGTGGCTACACCTTC
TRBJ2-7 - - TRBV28 CASRGGNRETYEQYF TGTGCCAGCAGGGGCGGGAACAGGGAGACCTACGAGCAGTACTTC
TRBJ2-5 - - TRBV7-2 CASSLESLARETQYF TGTGCCAGCAGCTTAGAGAGTCTAGCTCGAGAGACCCAGTACTTC
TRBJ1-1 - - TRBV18 CASSQSEENTEAFF TGTGCCAGCTCACAGTCTGAAGAGAACACTGAAGCTTTCTTT
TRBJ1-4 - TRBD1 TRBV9 CASSVETGAAPLFF TGTGCCAGCAGCGTAGAGACAGGGGCCGCGCCCCTGTTTTTT
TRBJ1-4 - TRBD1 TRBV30 CAWSVHRGEKLFF TGTGCCTGGAGTGTACACAGGGGTGAAAAACTGTTTTTT
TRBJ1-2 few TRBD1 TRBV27 CASSPTPLFGQVNYGYTF TGTGCCAGCAGTCCAACGCCCTTGTTCGGACAGGTTAACTATGGCTACACCTTC
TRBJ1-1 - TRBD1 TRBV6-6 CASTIYRDRGPEAFF TGTGCCAGCACCATTTACCGGGACAGGGGCCCTGAAGCTTTCTTT
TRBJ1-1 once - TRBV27 CASSLWGAAGKAFF TGTGCCAGCAGTTTATGGGGCGCGGCTGGGAAAGCTTTCTTT
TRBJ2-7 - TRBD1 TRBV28 CASSPSGGDYEQYF TGTGCCAGCAGTCCCTCAGGGGGCGATTACGAGCAGTACTTC
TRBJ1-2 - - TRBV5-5 CASSNTPGPRVDGYTF TGTGCCAGCAGCAACACTCCCGGCCCAAGGGTAGATGGCTACACCTTC
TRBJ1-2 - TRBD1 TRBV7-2 CASSSRTGGQSYGYTF TGTGCCAGCAGCTCGAGAACAGGGGGTCAGAGCTATGGCTACACCTTC
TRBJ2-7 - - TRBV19 CASSIGGDTYEQYF TGTGCCAGTAGTATAGGTGGGGATACCTACGAGCAGTACTTC
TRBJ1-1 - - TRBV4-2 CASSLEGGLNTEAFF TGTGCCAGCAGCCTGGAAGGGGGTCTGAACACTGAAGCTTTCTTT
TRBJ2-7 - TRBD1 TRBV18 CASSFLDRDEQYF TGTGCCAGCTCCTTCCTGGACAGGGACGAGCAGTACTTC
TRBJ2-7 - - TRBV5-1 CASSLLSTRTGGMAQPNYEQYF TGCGCCAGCAGCTTACTCTCTACGCGGACTGGCGGTATGGCCCAACCAAACTACGAGCAGTACTTC
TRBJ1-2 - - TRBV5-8 CASTRTGLGYGYTF TGTGCCAGCACCAGAACAGGGCTTGGCTATGGCTACACCTTC
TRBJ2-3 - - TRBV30 CAWSVRAGLGTDTQYF TGTGCCTGGAGTGTACGTGCAGGGCTAGGTACAGATACGCAGTATTTT
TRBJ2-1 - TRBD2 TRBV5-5 CASSLEVWLAESSYNEQFF TGTGCCAGCAGCTTGGAGGTGTGGCTAGCGGAGAGCTCCTACAATGAGCAGTTCTTC
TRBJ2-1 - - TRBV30 CAWSVRGNEQFF TGTGCCTGGAGTGTACGGGGGAATGAGCAGTTCTTC
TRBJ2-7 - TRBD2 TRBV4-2 CASSQAVSAGGSYEQYF TGTGCCAGCAGCCAAGCTGTATCAGCGGGAGGATCCTACGAGCAGTACTTC
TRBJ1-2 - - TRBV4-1 CASSQDLGGVNYGYTF TGCGCCAGCAGCCAAGATCTCGGGGGCGTTAACTATGGCTACACCTTC
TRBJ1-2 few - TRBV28 CASRQDYGYTF TGTGCCAGCAGACAAGACTATGGCTACACCTTC
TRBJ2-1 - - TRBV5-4 CASSLTGDDRNEQFF TGTGCCAGCAGCTTGACCGGGGACGACAGAAATGAGCAGTTCTTC
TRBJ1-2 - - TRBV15 CATSRGTAGSYYGYTF TGTGCCACCAGCAGAGGGACTGCGGGCAGTTACTATGGCTACACCTTC
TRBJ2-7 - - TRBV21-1 CASSNTRLAGEYEQYF TGTGCCAGCAGCAATACCCGACTAGCGGGAGAGTACGAGCAGTACTTC
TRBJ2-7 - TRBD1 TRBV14 CASSRRLTGIDEQYF TGTGCCAGCAGCCGACGATTGACAGGGATCGACGAGCAGTACTTC
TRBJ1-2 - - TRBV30 CAWSVRYGYTF TGTGCCTGGAGTGTGAGATATGGCTACACCTTC
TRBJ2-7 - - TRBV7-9 CASGYSGRLNEQYF TGTGCCAGCGGATACAGCGGTCGGCTCAACGAGCAGTACTTC
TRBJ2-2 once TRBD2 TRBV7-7 CASSEGLAGRPGELFF TGTGCCAGCAGCGAGGGACTAGCGGGAAGACCCGGGGAGCTGTTTTTT
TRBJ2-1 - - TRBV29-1 CSVVVVRGVQFF TGCAGCGTTGTAGTAGTACGAGGCGTGCAGTTCTTC
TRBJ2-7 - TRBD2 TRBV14 CASSQDSRLAGVDEQYF TGTGCCAGCAGCCAAGATTCGAGACTAGCGGGAGTCGACGAGCAGTACTTC
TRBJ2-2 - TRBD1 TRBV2 CATTGQLNTGELFF TGTGCCACCACGGGACAGCTGAACACCGGGGAGCTGTTTTTT
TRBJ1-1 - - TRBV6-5 CASSYRDTSGTEAFF TGTGCCAGCAGTTACAGGGACACCTCGGGCACTGAAGCTTTCTTT
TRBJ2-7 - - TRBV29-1 CSARDGNYEQYF TGCAGCGCCCGGGACGGGAACTACGAGCAGTACTTC
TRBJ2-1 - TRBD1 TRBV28 CASSLQGQGQFF TGTGCCAGCAGTTTACAGGGACAGGGGCAGTTCTTC
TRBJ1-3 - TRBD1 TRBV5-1 CASSLAWTGSGNTIYF TGCGCCAGCAGCTTAGCTTGGACAGGGTCCGGAAACACCATATATTTT
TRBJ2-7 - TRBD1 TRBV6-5 CASSYSDRGSYEQYF TGTGCCAGCAGTTACTCGGACAGGGGCTCCTACGAGCAGTACTTC
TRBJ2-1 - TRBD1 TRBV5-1 CASSSGNQGAREQFF TGCGCCAGCAGCTCCGGAAACCAGGGGGCACGTGAGCAGTTCTTC
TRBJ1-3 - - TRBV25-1 CASSDLGSGNTIYF TGTGCCAGCAGTGATCTGGGGTCCGGAAACACCATATATTTT
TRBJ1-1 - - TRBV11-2 CASSLHRTEAFF TGTGCCAGCAGCTTACATCGAACTGAAGCTTTCTTT
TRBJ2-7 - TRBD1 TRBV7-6 CASSLRDRGDSGQYF TGTGCCAGCAGCCTCCGGGACAGGGGGGATTCAGGGCAGTACTTC
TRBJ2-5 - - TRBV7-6 CASSNPAKAGSHLHQETQYF TGTGCCAGCAGCAACCCAGCAAAGGCCGGGTCACACCTTCACCAAGAGACCCAGTACTTC
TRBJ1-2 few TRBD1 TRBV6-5 CASSATGGFRGYTF TGTGCCAGCAGTGCGACAGGGGGCTTTCGAGGCTACACCTTC
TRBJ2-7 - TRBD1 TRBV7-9 CASSLARQGASYEQYF TGTGCCAGCAGCTTGGCCAGACAGGGAGCGTCCTACGAGCAGTACTTC
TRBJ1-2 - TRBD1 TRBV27 CASSFWDSPPFGQVF TGTGCCAGCAGTTTTTGGGACAGCCCTCCTTTTGGTCAGGTCTTC
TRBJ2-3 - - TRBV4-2 CASNGSSGTDTQYF TGTGCCAGCAACGGGAGTAGTGGCACAGATACGCAGTATTTT
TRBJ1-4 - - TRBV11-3 CASSLDSEKLFF TGTGCCAGCAGTCTAGACTCCGAAAAACTGTTTTTT
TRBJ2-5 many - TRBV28 CATRLGVMQTQYF TGTGCCACCAGGTTGGGAGTTATGCAGACCCAGTACTTC